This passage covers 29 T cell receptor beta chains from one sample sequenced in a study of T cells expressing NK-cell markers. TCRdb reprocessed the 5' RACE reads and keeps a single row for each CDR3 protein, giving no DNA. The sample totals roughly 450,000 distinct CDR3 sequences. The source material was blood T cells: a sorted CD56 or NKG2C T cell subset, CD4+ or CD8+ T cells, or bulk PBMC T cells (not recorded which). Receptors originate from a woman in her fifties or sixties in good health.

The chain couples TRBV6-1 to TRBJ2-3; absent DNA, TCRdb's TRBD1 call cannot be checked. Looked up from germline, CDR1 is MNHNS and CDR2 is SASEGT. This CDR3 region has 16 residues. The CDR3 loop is CASTGTRGPGTDTQYF.

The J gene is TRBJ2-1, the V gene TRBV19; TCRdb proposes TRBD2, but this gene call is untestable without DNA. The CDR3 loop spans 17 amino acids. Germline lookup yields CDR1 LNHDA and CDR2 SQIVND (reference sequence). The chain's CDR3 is CASSIDEDYTSYNEQFF.

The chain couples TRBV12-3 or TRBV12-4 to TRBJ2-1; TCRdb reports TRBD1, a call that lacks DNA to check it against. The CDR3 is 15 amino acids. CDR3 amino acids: CASSLGTGPNNEQFF.

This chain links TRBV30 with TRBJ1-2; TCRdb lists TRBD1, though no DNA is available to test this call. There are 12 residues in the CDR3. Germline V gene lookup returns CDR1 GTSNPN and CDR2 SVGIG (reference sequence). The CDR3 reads CAWSVLGGGYTF.

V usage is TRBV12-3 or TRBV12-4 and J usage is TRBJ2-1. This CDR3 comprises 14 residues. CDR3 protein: CASSFRQARNEQFF.

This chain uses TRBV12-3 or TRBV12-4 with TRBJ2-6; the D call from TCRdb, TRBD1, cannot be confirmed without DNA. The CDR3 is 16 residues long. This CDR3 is CASSFNPGAGANVLTF.

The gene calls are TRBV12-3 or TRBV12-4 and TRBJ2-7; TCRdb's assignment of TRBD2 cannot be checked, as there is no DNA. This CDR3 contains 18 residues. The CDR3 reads CASSPKARGLAGGEEQYF.

CDR3: CASSGRDRSIGGYTF. The rearrangement joins TRBV6-1 to TRBJ1-2; TCRdb's assignment of TRBD1 cannot be checked, as there is no DNA. Looked up from germline, CDR1 is MNHNS and CDR2 is SASEGT. The CDR3 is made up of 15 amino acids.

This chain's CDR3 is CASSQDLTGNTIYF. V and J are TRBV14 and TRBJ1-3. There are 14 residues in the CDR3. The germline V gene has CDR1 SGHDN and CDR2 FVKESK.

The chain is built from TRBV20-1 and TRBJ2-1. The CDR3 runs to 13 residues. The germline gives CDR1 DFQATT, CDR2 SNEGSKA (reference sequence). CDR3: CSVSGTLYNEQFF.

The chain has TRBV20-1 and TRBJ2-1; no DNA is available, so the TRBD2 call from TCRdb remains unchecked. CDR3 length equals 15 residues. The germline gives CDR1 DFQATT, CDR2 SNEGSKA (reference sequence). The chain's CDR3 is CSARGTSGRVNEQFF.

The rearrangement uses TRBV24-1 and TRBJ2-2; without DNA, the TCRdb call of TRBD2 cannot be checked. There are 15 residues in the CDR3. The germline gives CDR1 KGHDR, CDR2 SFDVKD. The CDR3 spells CATTLRGGGTGELFF.

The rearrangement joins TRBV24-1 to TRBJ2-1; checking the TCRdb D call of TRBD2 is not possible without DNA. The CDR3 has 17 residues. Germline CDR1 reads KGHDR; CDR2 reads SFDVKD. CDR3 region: CATSDLSSGRVYNEQFF.

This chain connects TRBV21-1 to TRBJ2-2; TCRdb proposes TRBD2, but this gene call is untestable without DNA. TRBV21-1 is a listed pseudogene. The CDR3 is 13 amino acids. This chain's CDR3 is CASSGEVTGELFF.

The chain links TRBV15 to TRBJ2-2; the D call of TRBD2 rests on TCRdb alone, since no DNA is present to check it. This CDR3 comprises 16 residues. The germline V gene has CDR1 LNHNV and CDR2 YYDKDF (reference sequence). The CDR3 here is CATTLSVGLATGELFF.

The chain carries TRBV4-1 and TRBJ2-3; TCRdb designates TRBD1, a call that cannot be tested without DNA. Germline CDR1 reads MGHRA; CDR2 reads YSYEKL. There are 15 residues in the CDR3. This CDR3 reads CASSQGTISTDTQYF.

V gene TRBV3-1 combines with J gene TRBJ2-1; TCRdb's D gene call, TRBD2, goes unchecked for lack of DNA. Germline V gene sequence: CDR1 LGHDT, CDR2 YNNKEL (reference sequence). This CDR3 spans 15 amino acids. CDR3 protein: CASSHGLAPQYGEFF.

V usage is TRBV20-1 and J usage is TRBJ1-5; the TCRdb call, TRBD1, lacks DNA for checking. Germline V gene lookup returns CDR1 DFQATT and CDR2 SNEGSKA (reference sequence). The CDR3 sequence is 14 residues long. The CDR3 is CSAKGQDRNQPQHF.

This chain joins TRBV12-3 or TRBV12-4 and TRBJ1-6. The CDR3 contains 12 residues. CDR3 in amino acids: CASSPFNSPLHF.

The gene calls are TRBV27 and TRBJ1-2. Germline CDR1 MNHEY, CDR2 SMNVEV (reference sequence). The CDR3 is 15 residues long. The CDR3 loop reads CASRRHATANYGYTF.

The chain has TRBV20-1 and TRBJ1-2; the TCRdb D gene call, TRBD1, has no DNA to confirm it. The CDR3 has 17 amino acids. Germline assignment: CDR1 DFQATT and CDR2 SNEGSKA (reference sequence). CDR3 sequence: CSARPSGTILRGYGYTF.

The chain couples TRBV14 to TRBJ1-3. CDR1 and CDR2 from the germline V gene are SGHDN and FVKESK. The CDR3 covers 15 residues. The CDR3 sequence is CASSHREGLGNTIYF. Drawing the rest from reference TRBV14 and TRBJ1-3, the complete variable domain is EAGVTQFPSHSVIEKGQTVTLRCDPISGHDNLYWYRRVMGKEIKFLLHFVKESKQDESGMPNNRFLAERTGGTYSTLKVQPAELEDSGVYFCASSHREGLGNTIYFGEGSWLTVV.

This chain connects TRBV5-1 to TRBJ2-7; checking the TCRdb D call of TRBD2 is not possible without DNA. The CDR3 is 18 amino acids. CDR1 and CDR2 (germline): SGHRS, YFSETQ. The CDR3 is CASSYPASSGSRAYEQYF. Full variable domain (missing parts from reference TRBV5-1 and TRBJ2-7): KAGVTQTPRYLIKTRGQQVTLSCSPISGHRSVSWYQQTPGQGLQFLFEYFSETQRNKGNFPGRFSGRQFSNSRSEMNVSTLELGDSALYLCASSYPASSGSRAYEQYFGPGTRLTVT.

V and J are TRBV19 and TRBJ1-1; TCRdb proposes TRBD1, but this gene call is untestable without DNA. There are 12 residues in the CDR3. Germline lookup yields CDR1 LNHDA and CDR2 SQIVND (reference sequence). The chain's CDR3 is CASSTAPRQPFF.

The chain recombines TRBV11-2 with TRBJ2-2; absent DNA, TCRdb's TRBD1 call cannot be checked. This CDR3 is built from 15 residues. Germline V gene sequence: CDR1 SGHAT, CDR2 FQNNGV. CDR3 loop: CASSLGRIDRGELFF.

The CDR3 loop reads CASSLAAGGGVAFF. The V call is TRBV12-3 or TRBV12-4, the J call TRBJ1-1; the TRBD1 assignment by TCRdb is unverifiable without DNA. This CDR3 spans 14 amino acids.

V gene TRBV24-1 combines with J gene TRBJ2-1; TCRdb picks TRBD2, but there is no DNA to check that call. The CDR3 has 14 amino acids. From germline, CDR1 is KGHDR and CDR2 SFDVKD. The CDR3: CATSDPGLENEQFF.

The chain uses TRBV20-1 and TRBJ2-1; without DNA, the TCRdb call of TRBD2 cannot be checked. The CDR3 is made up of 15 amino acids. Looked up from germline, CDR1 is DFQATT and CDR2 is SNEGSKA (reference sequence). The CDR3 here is CSARGPGTSTDEQFF.

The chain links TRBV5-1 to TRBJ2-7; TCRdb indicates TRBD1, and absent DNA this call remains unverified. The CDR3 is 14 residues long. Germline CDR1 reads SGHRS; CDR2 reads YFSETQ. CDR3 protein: CASSPTGGNYEQYF. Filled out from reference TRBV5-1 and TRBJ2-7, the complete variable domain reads KAGVTQTPRYLIKTRGQQVTLSCSPISGHRSVSWYQQTPGQGLQFLFEYFSETQRNKGNFPGRFSGRQFSNSRSEMNVSTLELGDSALYLCASSPTGGNYEQYFGPGTRLTVT.